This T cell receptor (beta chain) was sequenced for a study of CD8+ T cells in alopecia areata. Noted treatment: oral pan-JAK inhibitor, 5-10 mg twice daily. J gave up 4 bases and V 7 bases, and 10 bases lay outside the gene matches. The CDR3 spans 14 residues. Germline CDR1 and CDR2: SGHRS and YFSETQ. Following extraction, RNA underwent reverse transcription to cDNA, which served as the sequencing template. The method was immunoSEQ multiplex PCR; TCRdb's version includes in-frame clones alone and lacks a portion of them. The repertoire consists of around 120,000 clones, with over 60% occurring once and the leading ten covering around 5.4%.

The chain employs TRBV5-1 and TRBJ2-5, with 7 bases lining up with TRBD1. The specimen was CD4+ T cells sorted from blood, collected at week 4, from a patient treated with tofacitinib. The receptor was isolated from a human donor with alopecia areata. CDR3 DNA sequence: TGCGCCAGCTCCCCGGGGACAGAGGGAGAGACCCAGTACTTC. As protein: CASSPGTEGETQYF. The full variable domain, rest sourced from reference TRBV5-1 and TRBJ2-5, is KAGVTQTPRYLIKTRGQQVTLSCSPISGHRSVSWYQQTPGQGLQFLFEYFSETQRNKGNFPGRFSGRQFSNSRSEMNVSTLELGDSALYLCASSPGTEGETQYFGPGTRLLVL.